The sequence of this T cell receptor beta chain was determined in a study of regulatory T cells in long-lasting Graves disease. Study-wide background: Patients newly diagnosed with Graves' had been on antithyroid drugs for under 3 months.

General study findings and limits: Among samples with persistent disease, TRBV28, TRBJ1-2 and TRBJ2-5 were favored. Persistent Graves' disease cases displayed lower TCR diversity than newly diagnosed ones.

Researchers made TCR beta libraries by using iRepertoire HTBI primers and running Arm-PCR on CDR3 regions. TCRdb re-derived calls from the multiplex PCR reads in MiXCR, one entry per CDR3 protein. The sample carries about 420,000 distinct CDR3 sequences, over 15% recorded once. This clonotype was seen many times. No antigen is known for it. Described time point: newly diagnosed GD, antithyroid drugs for less than 3 months. Following extraction of RNA from PBMCs, that RNA was used to make the TCR library. This CDR3 comprises 16 residues. V was shortened by 7 bases and J by 3 bases, with 21 bases between the two germline ends. These data are also associated with another study on T cells in Graves' hyperthyroidism and ophthalmopathy.

The chain is built from TRBV12-3 or TRBV12-4 and TRBJ1-2; D call uncertain. The sample in question was peripheral blood mononuclear cells (PBMCs), obtained at new diagnosis, from a patient treated with antithyroid drugs. The source of this sequence is a woman younger than 35 with Graves disease. The CDR3: CASNTRPDPGDYGYTF. Written as DNA, the CDR3 is TGTGCCAGCAACACGAGGCCCGATCCCGGGGACTATGGCTACACCTTC.